A single sample is the source of the 30 T cell receptor beta chains below, sequenced in a study of CD8 T cells in Susac syndrome. It was with random hexamers that about 0.45 to 1 ug RNA was reverse transcribed. One entry per CDR3 protein, called by TCRdb with MiXCR from the immunoSEQ multiplex PCR reads. The sample has more than 55,000 distinct CDR3 sequences, roughly 95% seen once; the top ten hold 0.11%. The sequenced sample was CD4+ T cells from PBMCs. The receptors originated from a human donor with multiple sclerosis.

The table lists this clonotype with a count of one. The V gene is TRBV10-3, the J gene TRBJ1-5; possibly TRBD1 for D (6 bases). Germline CDR1 is ENHRY and CDR2 is SYGVKD. The V end was cut by 1 base, the J end by 1 base, with 8 bases between. The CDR3 runs to 15 residues. The CDR3 coding sequence is TGTGCCATCAGTGAGTTTACAGGGAGCAATCAGCCCCAGCATTTT. This sequence encodes CAISEFTGSNQPQHF.

This chain uses TRBV6-5 with TRBJ1-1; 11 positions agree with TRBD1. With V trimmed by 4 bases and J by 4 bases, 11 bases remained unmatched. CDR1 and CDR2 (germline): MNHEY, SVGAGI. CDR3 length: 17 residues. This CDR3 is CASSFSSGTGGRTEAFF. The CDR3 bases are TGTGCCAGCAGTTTCTCCTCCGGGACAGGGGGGCGCACTGAAGCTTTCTTT.

V and J are TRBV7-2 and TRBJ2-4, with 9 bases matching TRBD1. This CDR3 region has 14 residues. J lost 6 bases, V lost 5 bases, and 5 bases had no gene match. Germline loops: CDR1 SGHTA, CDR2 FQGNSA. CDR3 DNA: TGTGCCAGCAGCATAGGACAGGGGCGAAACATTCAGTACTTC. Encoded protein: CASSIGQGRNIQYF. The full variable domain, completed using reference TRBV7-2 and TRBJ2-4, is GAGVSQSPSNKVTEKGKDVELRCDPISGHTALYWYRQSLGQGLEFLIYFQGNSAPDKSGLPSDRFSAERTGGSVSTLTIQRTQQEDSAVYLCASSIGQGRNIQYFGAGTRLSVL.

The V gene is TRBV6-2 or TRBV6-3, the J gene TRBJ1-5; D unresolved. Trimming took 4 bases from V and 2 from J, leaving 15 bases between them. Germline V gives CDR1 MNHEY, CDR2 SVGEGT. The CDR3 has 16 residues. Written as DNA, the CDR3 is TGTGCCAGCAGTTCAGCGCAGATTAATGGCAATCAGCCCCAGCATTTT. Translation: CASSSAQINGNQPQHF.

The chain employs TRBV29-1 and TRBJ2-1, with TRBD1 as a possible D gene (5 bases). Looked up from germline, CDR1 is SQVTM and CDR2 is ANQGSEA. There are 17 residues in the CDR3. Trimming took off 2 bases at V and 0 bases at J, with 17 bases between the two ends. The CDR3 coding sequence is TGCAGCGTTGAAAGGGATGGCAGGACACGCTCCTACAATGAGCAGTTCTTC. This translates into CSVERDGRTRSYNEQFF.

This chain links TRBV5-1 with TRBJ2-5; D may be TRBD1 (5 bases). The germline V gene encodes CDR1 SGHRS and CDR2 YFSETQ. This CDR3 is built from 12 residues. V was clipped by 3 bases and J by 6 bases, with 9 bases between them. CDR3 sequence (DNA): TGCGCCAGCAGCTACGACAGTCAGACCCAGTACTTC. Protein sequence: CASSYDSQTQYF.

The chain recombines TRBV5-4 with TRBJ2-5, with D tentatively TRBD1 or TRBD2 (6 bases each). Germline V gives CDR1 SGHNT, CDR2 YYREEE (reference sequence). V shed 3 bases and J shed 5 bases, with 20 bases lying between them. This CDR3 is built from 16 residues. In DNA form, the CDR3 reads TGTGCCAGCAGCTCCCCAGGAGGGGGTATTCGGGAGACCCAGTACTTC. Translated: CASSSPGGGIRETQYF. Based on the CDR3 plus reference TRBV5-4 and TRBJ2-5, the full variable domain is ETGVTQSPTHLIKTRGQQVTLRCSSQSGHNTVSWYQQALGQGPQFIFQYYREEENGRGNFPPRFSGLQFPNYSSELNVNALELDDSALYLCASSSPGGGIRETQYFGPGTRLLVL.

This clonotype is a singleton in its sample. The genes are TRBV29-1 and TRBJ2-3; TRBD1 agrees at 11 bases. Germline CDR1 reads SQVTM; CDR2 reads ANQGSEA. This CDR3 has 15 amino acids. Trimming took 4 bases from V and 2 from J; bases not matched to a gene: 5. The CDR3 spells CSVGTGGAFTDTQYF. CDR3 bases: TGCAGCGTTGGGACAGGGGGCGCTTTCACAGATACGCAGTATTTT.

The CDR3 DNA reads as TGTGCCAGCAGCGACGGACGAGTGGGAGGCACAGATACGCAGTATTTT. Protein product: CASSDGRVGGTDTQYF. V usage is TRBV12-3 or TRBV12-4 and J usage is TRBJ2-3; a weak D match, TRBD2 (5 bases). The CDR3 loop spans 16 amino acids. Between the trimmed V and J ends, which lost 6 bases and 1 base, there was a span of 17 bases.

V usage is TRBV19 and J usage is TRBJ2-1; tentative D call: TRBD2 (6 bases). Trimming removed 5 bases from V and 9 bases from J, with 8 bases in between. The CDR3 totals 11 residues. Per germline, CDR1 LNHDA and CDR2 SQIVND (reference sequence). The DNA of the CDR3 is TGTGCCAGTAGTCGGGAGAGTGAGCAGTTCTTC. Translated: CASSRESEQFF.

V gene TRBV29-1 combines with J gene TRBJ1-5, with 10 bases lining up with TRBD1. This CDR3 is 18 amino acids long. V lost 7 bases and J lost 3; bases outside the gene matches: 18. Germline CDR1 is SQVTM and CDR2 is ANQGSEA. CDR3 sequence reads: CSGTLGTGDAGTNQPQHF. The DNA for the CDR3 is TGCAGCGGTACCCTCGGGACAGGGGACGCCGGGACCAATCAGCCCCAGCATTTT.

The chain couples TRBV12-3 or TRBV12-4 to TRBJ2-6, with 7 positions matching TRBD1. The CDR3 runs 16 residues. J gave up 0 bases and V 5 bases, and 4 bases lay outside the gene matches. CDR3 loop: CASSEGQLSGANVLTF. DNA for the CDR3: TGTGCCAGCAGTGAGGGACAGCTCTCTGGGGCCAACGTCCTGACTTTC.

This sequence joins TRBV6-6 and TRBJ2-1; 7 nucleotides align to TRBD2. The germline CDR1 and CDR2 sequences are MNHNY and SVGAGI (reference sequence). The CDR3 sequence is 14 residues long. V shed 10 bases, J shed 5 bases, and the junction held 11 bases outside the gene matches. The CDR3 DNA reads as TGTGCCACCTGTGCCGGGACTACGCACAATGAGCAGTTCTTC. It translates to CATCAGTTHNEQFF.

This clonotype is a singleton in its sample. J is TRBJ1-5 and V is TRBV5-1; TRBD1 is a possible D gene (5 bases). Germline V gene data show CDR1 as SGHRS and CDR2 as YFSETQ. The CDR3 runs to 16 residues. Trimming took off 0 bases at V and 5 bases at J, with 15 bases between the two ends. CDR3 nucleotide sequence: TGCGCCAGCAGCTTGGCCCCAGGGCTAGAGGATCAGCCCCAGCATTTT. This sequence encodes CASSLAPGLEDQPQHF.

The CDR3: CASRTQGGNTEAFF. In DNA form, the CDR3 reads TGTGCCAGCAGAACCCAGGGTGGGAACACTGAAGCTTTCTTT. The rearrangement uses TRBV11-1 and TRBJ1-1, with a possible D match to TRBD1 (5 bases). The ends were cut back, 6 bases at V and 1 base at J, with 12 bases in the middle. Germline V gene lookup returns CDR1 SGHAT and CDR2 FQDESV (reference sequence). CDR3 length: 14 amino acids.

The chain links TRBV2 to TRBJ1-1; D unclear. V dropped 5 bases and J dropped 6 bases, with 16 bases sitting between them. CDR1 and CDR2 (germline): SNHLY, FYNNEI. This CDR3 comprises 14 residues. This chain's CDR3 is CASSKTEDRPEAFF. The CDR3 nucleotides are TGTGCCAGCAGTAAGACTGAAGACCGTCCTGAAGCTTTCTTT.

The chain uses TRBV4-1 and TRBJ2-2, with 7 nucleotides matching TRBD2. J lost 5 bases, V lost 8 bases, and 11 bases had no gene match. Germline V lookup: CDR1 MGHRA, CDR2 YSYEKL. This CDR3 comprises 15 residues. This CDR3 reads CASGRGAGRTGELFF. The CDR3 DNA sequence: TGCGCCAGCGGTAGGGGAGCGGGGCGAACCGGGGAGCTGTTTTTT.

The genes are TRBV4-1 and TRBJ2-5, with 8 bases fitting TRBD1. CDR1 MGHRA and CDR2 YSYEKL come from the germline V gene. The length of the CDR3 is 16 residues. With 4 bases clipped from V and 2 bases from J, the junction kept 9 bases outside the gene matches. CDR3 DNA sequence: TGCGCCAGCAGCCCTACCCGAGGACAGGGACAAGAGACCCAGTACTTC. Protein: CASSPTRGQGQETQYF.

The rearrangement links TRBV3-1 to TRBJ2-1; D unclear. The CDR3 has 14 amino acids. In germline, CDR1 is LGHDT, CDR2 YNNKEL (reference sequence). Trimming took off 0 bases at V and 9 bases at J, with 12 bases between the two ends. The CDR3 DNA reads TGTGCCAGCAGCCAAGATCCTGGGCTTCGTGAGCAGTTCTTC. Residues: CASSQDPGLREQFF.

V and J are TRBV2 and TRBJ1-2; 7 bases line up with TRBD1. The CDR3 has 15 residues. V was clipped by 2 bases and J by 5 bases; unmatched bases: 8. The germline CDR1 and CDR2 sequences are SNHLY and FYNNEI. The CDR3, as DNA: TGTGCCAGCAGTGAACGGAGGGGACAGAATTATGGCTACACCTTC. Amino acid sequence: CASSERRGQNYGYTF.

The V call is TRBV5-1, the J call TRBJ2-5; either TRBD1 or TRBD2 may fit D (5 bases each). This CDR3 has 14 amino acids. Deletions cut 4 bases from V and 5 bases from J, with 15 bases between. The V gene's germline CDR1 is SGHRS and CDR2 YFSETQ. CDR3 sequence (DNA): TGCGCCAGCAGCAATTTCGGCAGGGAGGAGACCCAGTACTTC. This codes for CASSNFGREETQYF. Together with reference TRBV5-1 and TRBJ2-5, the CDR3 gives the full variable domain: KAGVTQTPRYLIKTRGQQVTLSCSPISGHRSVSWYQQTPGQGLQFLFEYFSETQRNKGNFPGRFSGRQFSNSRSEMNVSTLELGDSALYLCASSNFGREETQYFGPGTRLLVL.

CDR3 sequence (DNA): TGTGCCAGCAGCCCTGAAAGGACAGGGGGCGAAAAACTGTTTTTT. It translates to CASSPERTGGEKLFF. The J gene is TRBJ1-4, the V gene TRBV5-4, with TRBD1 matching 11 bases. The J segment lost 8 bases and the V segment lost 4 bases, leaving 7 bases of the junction unmatched. The CDR3 extends over 15 amino acids. Germline lookup yields CDR1 SGHNT and CDR2 YYREEE (reference sequence).

This chain joins TRBV9 and TRBJ2-3, with 7 bases aligning to TRBD2. The V and J ends lost 0 bases and 1 base, in that order; junction bases with no gene match: 5. Germline V gene sequence: CDR1 SGDLS, CDR2 YYNGEE. This CDR3 contains 16 residues. The CDR3 region has the DNA TGTGCCAGCAGCGTAGGAGTGGGGGGGGGCACAGATACGCAGTATTTT. Protein sequence: CASSVGVGGGTDTQYF.

This chain connects TRBV30 to TRBJ1-1; no clear D. The CDR3 has 11 residues. The V gene's germline CDR1 is GTSNPN and CDR2 SVGIG (reference sequence). Trimming left V 4 bases short and J 0 bases short, with 3 bases between. The CDR3 sequence: CAWTLNTEAFF. CDR3 bases: TGTGCCTGGACCCTGAACACTGAAGCTTTCTTT.

The chain is built from TRBV7-9 and TRBJ2-5; 8 nucleotides align to TRBD2. Losses at the gene ends were 4 bases for V and 1 base for J; bases not matched to a gene: 5. Germline V gene data show CDR1 as SEHNR and CDR2 as FQNEAQ (reference sequence). This CDR3 spans 15 amino acids. The CDR3, as DNA: TGTGCCAGCAGCTGGTCGGGGGGGCCCCAAGAGACCCAGTACTTC. Its protein is CASSWSGGPQETQYF.

This sequence joins TRBV5-1 and TRBJ2-5, with D perhaps TRBD1 or TRBD2 (5 bases each). Trimming shortened V by 0 bases and J by 5 bases, and 11 bases separated the two germline ends. CDR1 is SGHRS and CDR2 is YFSETQ in the germline V gene. This CDR3 is built from 14 residues. CDR3 nucleotide sequence: TGCGCCAGCAGCTTGGGGCGAGGGGATGAGACCCAGTACTTC. This sequence encodes CASSLGRGDETQYF.

J is TRBJ1-2 and V is TRBV30, with TRBD1 identical over 7 bases. The V gene end was trimmed by 5 bases and the J gene end by 8 bases; junction bases not matched to a gene: 17. The CDR3 sequence is 15 residues long. In germline, CDR1 is GTSNPN, CDR2 SVGIG (reference sequence). This CDR3 reads CAWGIQGLVARGYTF. The CDR3 nucleotides are TGTGCCTGGGGTATACAGGGGCTGGTGGCGCGGGGCTACACCTTC.

V usage is TRBV4-2 and J usage is TRBJ1-4; D possibly corresponds to TRBD1 (5 bases). The CDR3 covers 15 residues. With 1 base removed from V and 8 bases from J, the gap between germline ends came to 14 bases. Per the germline V gene, CDR1 is LGHNA and CDR2 is YNFKEQ. CDR3 in amino acids: CASSQGGPLIEKLFF. As DNA, the CDR3 is TGTGCCAGCAGCCAAGGGGGACCCCTAATCGAAAAACTGTTTTTT.

The CDR3 DNA reads as TGTGCCAGCAGCTTAGGCGGGACAGTGAACAATGAGCAGTTCTTC. Its translation is CASSLGGTVNNEQFF. The genes are TRBV7-2 and TRBJ2-1; weak D call: TRBD1 (7 bases). There are 15 residues in the CDR3. Germline CDR1 is SGHTA and CDR2 is FQGNSA. V was cut by 1 base and J by 5 bases, with 12 bases left in between.

V gene TRBV5-1 combines with J gene TRBJ2-2, with unresolved D. Germline CDR1 is SGHRS and CDR2 is YFSETQ. CDR3 length: 15 residues. Trimming shortened V by 4 bases and J by 1 base, and 11 bases separated the two germline ends. The CDR3 loop reads CASSVHNLNTGELFF. DNA of the CDR3: TGCGCCAGCAGCGTGCACAATCTGAACACCGGGGAGCTGTTTTTT.